Shown below are 13 T cell receptor beta chains from a single sample sequenced in a study of response to subunit inactivated influenza vaccine. TCRdb re-analysed the RT-PCR reads in MiXCR, keeping a single row per CDR3 protein. In the table there are approximately 680,000 distinct CDR3 sequences, about 15% of which are singletons. Sequencing used PBMCs from blood, obtained roughly 13 days after vaccination. The source is a man aged 50 to 59 who received an inactivated influenza vaccine.

The rearrangement links TRBV20-1 to TRBJ2-7; D call uncertain. Germline loops: CDR1 DFQATT, CDR2 SNEGSKA (reference sequence). V was clipped by 7 bases and J by 2 bases, with 18 bases between them. The CDR3 extends over 14 amino acids. DNA of the CDR3: TGCAGTGGGCAAGTTGCCGGTACGACCTACGAGCAGTACTTC. It specifies CSGQVAGTTYEQYF.

J is TRBJ2-7 and V is TRBV28; 8 bases align to TRBD2. This CDR3 is built from 13 residues. The germline V gene encodes CDR1 MDHEN and CDR2 SYDVKM. V shed 5 bases, J shed 5 bases, and the junction held 5 bases outside the gene matches. The CDR3 sequence is CASSSGSFHEQYF. As DNA, the CDR3 is TGTGCCAGCAGTAGCGGGAGTTTCCACGAGCAGTACTTC. The entire variable domain, with the rest obtained from reference TRBV28 and TRBJ2-7, is as follows: DVKVTQSSRYLVKRTGEKVFLECVQDMDHENMFWYRQDPGLGLRLIYFSYDVKMKEKGDIPEGYSVSREKKERFSLILESASTNQTSMYLCASSSGSFHEQYFGPGTRLTVT.

This clonotype turned up a few times. This chain links TRBV29-1 with TRBJ1-1; D ambiguous. Germline V gene sequence: CDR1 SQVTM, CDR2 ANQGSEA. This CDR3 spans 13 amino acids. Trimming shortened V by 4 bases and J by 1 base, and 10 bases separated the two germline ends. CDR3: CSVAVQTNTEAFF. For the CDR3, the DNA is TGCAGCGTTGCGGTACAAACGAACACTGAAGCTTTCTTT.

This clonotype occurred a few times. The chain is built from TRBV10-3 and TRBJ2-7, with D possibly matching TRBD1 (5 bases). Germline V CDR1 and CDR2: ENHRY, SYGVKD. Trimming shortened V by 3 bases and J by 5 bases, and 8 bases separated the two germline ends. The CDR3 extends over 12 amino acids. The DNA for the CDR3 is TGTGCCATCAGTGACAGGGTGAACGAGCAGTACTTC. This translates into CAISDRVNEQYF.

This clonotype has more than one count but fewer than ten. J is TRBJ2-7 and V is TRBV9; TRBD2 agrees at 8 bases. The germline V gene encodes CDR1 SGDLS and CDR2 YYNGEE. The CDR3 is 15 residues long. The V and J ends lost 3 bases and 6 bases, in that order; junction bases with no gene match: 11. CDR3 sequence: CASSATGTRNSEQYF. The CDR3 DNA follows: TGTGCCAGCAGCGCCACCGGGACTAGAAATTCCGAGCAGTACTTC.

V and J are TRBV7-2 and TRBJ1-6; D is ambiguous. There are 14 residues in the CDR3. The V end was cut by 1 base, the J end by 2 bases, with 3 bases between. Germline CDR1 is SGHTA and CDR2 is FQGNSA. This CDR3 reads CASSLEPYNSPLHF. The CDR3 DNA reads TGTGCCAGCAGCTTAGAGCCCTATAATTCACCCCTCCACTTT. The full variable domain, its missing parts supplied by reference TRBV7-2 and TRBJ1-6, is GAGVSQSPSNKVTEKGKDVELRCDPISGHTALYWYRQSLGQGLEFLIYFQGNSAPDKSGLPSDRFSAERTGGSVSTLTIQRTQQEDSAVYLCASSLEPYNSPLHFGNGTRLTVT.

The sample holds a few counts of this clonotype. The chain employs TRBV28 and TRBJ2-1; tentatively, D is TRBD1 or TRBD2 (5 bases each). CDR1 MDHEN and CDR2 SYDVKM come from the germline V gene. The ends were cut back, 4 bases at V and 11 bases at J, with 24 bases in the middle. The CDR3 extends over 16 amino acids. In DNA form, the CDR3 reads TGTGCCAGCAGTTCAATTTACCTGCCCCTCGGGACCAAGCAGTTCTTC. Translation gives CASSSIYLPLGTKQFF.

J is TRBJ2-7 and V is TRBV14, with no clear D. This CDR3 spans 15 amino acids. CDR1 and CDR2 from the germline V gene are SGHDN and FVKESK. V was clipped by 4 bases and J by 3 bases, with 16 bases between them. The DNA of the CDR3 is TGTGCCAGCAGCCTTCTATCTGGCCGCCTCTACGAGCAGTACTTC. It yields the protein CASSLLSGRLYEQYF. The full variable domain, rest sourced from reference TRBV14 and TRBJ2-7, is EAGVTQFPSHSVIEKGQTVTLRCDPISGHDNLYWYRRVMGKEIKFLLHFVKESKQDESGMPNNRFLAERTGGTYSTLKVQPAELEDSGVYFCASSLLSGRLYEQYFGPGTRLTVT.

This clonotype was seen a few times. The chain uses TRBV7-2 and TRBJ2-5; 7 nucleotides align to TRBD2. Germline trimming cut 2 bases from V and 0 bases from J; bases unmatched to any gene: 9. The CDR3 runs 17 residues. From germline, CDR1 is SGHTA and CDR2 FQGNSA. The CDR3 protein is CASSLTGSGTYQETQYF. The CDR3 DNA follows: TGTGCCAGCAGCTTAACCGGGAGCGGGACGTACCAAGAGACCCAGTACTTC.

The V call is TRBV4-3, the J call TRBJ2-2, with unresolved D. This CDR3 is 14 amino acids long. Trimming left V 3 bases short and J 1 base short, with 6 bases between. Germline assignment: CDR1 LGHNA and CDR2 YSLEER. The CDR3 loop reads CASSHGQNTGELFF. The CDR3 region has the DNA TGCGCCAGCAGCCACGGGCAGAACACCGGGGAGCTGTTTTTT.

There are many counts of this clonotype. This rearrangement joins TRBV6-1 to TRBJ1-1; 7 bases line up with TRBD1. Germline loops: CDR1 MNHNS, CDR2 SASEGT. Germline trimming cut 6 bases from V and 0 bases from J; bases unmatched to any gene: 7. The CDR3 sequence is 15 residues long. CDR3 coding DNA: TGTGCCAGCAGCTTCCTGGGACAGCTGAACACTGAAGCTTTCTTT. Amino acids: CASSFLGQLNTEAFF.

This clonotype was found a few times. J is TRBJ1-2 and V is TRBV3-1; 9 bases agree with TRBD1. The length of the CDR3 is 15 residues. With V trimmed by 3 bases and J by 3 bases, 5 bases remained unmatched. Germline values: CDR1 LGHDT, CDR2 YNNKEL (reference sequence). For the CDR3, the DNA is TGTGCCAGCAGCCATTTAGGGGACAGGGACTATGGCTACACCTTC. This codes for CASSHLGDRDYGYTF.

This chain uses TRBV10-3 with TRBJ2-7; a possible D gene is TRBD1 (5 bases). CDR1 is ENHRY, CDR2 SYGVKD, per germline. This CDR3 has 15 residues. Trimming left V 1 base short and J 0 bases short, with 10 bases between. In DNA, the CDR3 is TGTGCCATCAGTGAGTTGTCAAGGGGCTCCTACGAGCAGTACTTC. Translated, it gives CAISELSRGSYEQYF.